This T cell receptor (beta chain) was sequenced in a study of STAT3 mutations in large granular lymphocyte leukemia. Findings of the study overall: Every T-LGLL patient had at least one immunodominant TCRbeta clonotype. In several patients, dominant TCR clone burden exceeded STAT3 mutant burden, suggesting STAT3 mutation arose secondarily.

TCRbeta libraries averaged around 42,000 productive templates per sample. Assay used: immunoSEQ multiplex PCR; TCRdb lists only in-frame clones, some missing. Among some 4,500 clones listed, 49% were seen once. Looked up from germline, CDR1 is ENHRY and CDR2 is SYGVKD. The CDR3 runs to 14 residues. Germline trimming cut 10 bases from V and 3 bases from J; bases unmatched to any gene: 8. A word on this clone: Its specificity is unknown.

The rearrangement joins TRBV10-3 to TRBJ2-7; 11 bases agree with TRBD1. Sequenced: peripheral blood mononuclear cells. This receptor was obtained from a man in his 60s with T-cell large granular lymphocyte leukemia. Some clones in this sample may be carry-over from other donors' samples. DNA for the CDR3: TGTGCCAGCGCTAAGGGGACAGGGGGCTACGAGCAGTACTTC. It is translated as CASAKGTGGYEQYF.